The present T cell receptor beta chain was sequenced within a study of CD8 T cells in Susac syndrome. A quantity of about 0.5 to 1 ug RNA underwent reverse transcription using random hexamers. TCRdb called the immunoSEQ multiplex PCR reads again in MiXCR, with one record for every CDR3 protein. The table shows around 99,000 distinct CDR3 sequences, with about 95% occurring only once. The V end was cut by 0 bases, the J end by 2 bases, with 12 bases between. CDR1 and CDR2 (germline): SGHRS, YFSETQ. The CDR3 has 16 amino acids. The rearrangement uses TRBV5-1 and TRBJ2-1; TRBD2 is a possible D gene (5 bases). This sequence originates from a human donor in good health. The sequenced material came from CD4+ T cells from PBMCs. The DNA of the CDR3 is TGCGCCAGCAGCTTGGATGGACTCCGACCCTACAATGAGCAGTTCTTC. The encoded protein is CASSLDGLRPYNEQFF. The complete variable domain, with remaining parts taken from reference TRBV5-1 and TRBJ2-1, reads KAGVTQTPRYLIKTRGQQVTLSCSPISGHRSVSWYQQTPGQGLQFLFEYFSETQRNKGNFPGRFSGRQFSNSRSEMNVSTLELGDSALYLCASSLDGLRPYNEQFFGPGTRLTVL.